This T cell receptor (beta chain) was sequenced during a study of vaccination effects on CD4 cells after COVID-19. Within the ViraFEST assay, antigen-specific CD4+ T cells underwent expansion with viral peptide pools prior to sequencing. CD4+ T cell isolation took place after about 11 days of culture. All vaccine recipients tested negative for nucleocapsid antibodies and had never contracted SARS-CoV-2 infection. Roughly 1.9 million PBMC were placed in each well, which was supplemented with about 10 IU/ml IL-2 and roughly 9 ug/ml peptides. Turning to this clone: Its antigen is unidentified.

The V gene lost 3 bases and the J gene lost 2 bases, with 17 bases spanning the gap. This CDR3 is 17 amino acids long. Germline lookup yields CDR1 SGHDT and CDR2 YYEEEE. The table came from immunoSEQ multiplex PCR; TCRdb's copy has only in-frame clones and leaves some out. The sample includes about 54,000 clones, under 70% seen only once; the top ten take 18%. Study observations and caveats: The study had few convalescent patients and no early post-infection timepoints.

The V and J genes are TRBV5-6 and TRBJ2-2, with D perhaps being TRBD1 or TRBD2 (5 bases each). This clonotype originated in a human donor who received a COVID-19 vaccine. Sequences were derived from CD4+ T cells from PBMCs cultured with SARS-CoV-2 spike peptides, sampled before COVID-19 vaccination. CDR3 amino acids: CASSYWDLMVNTGELFF. The CDR3 DNA is TGTGCCAGCAGCTACTGGGACCTCATGGTCAACACCGGGGAGCTGTTTTTT.